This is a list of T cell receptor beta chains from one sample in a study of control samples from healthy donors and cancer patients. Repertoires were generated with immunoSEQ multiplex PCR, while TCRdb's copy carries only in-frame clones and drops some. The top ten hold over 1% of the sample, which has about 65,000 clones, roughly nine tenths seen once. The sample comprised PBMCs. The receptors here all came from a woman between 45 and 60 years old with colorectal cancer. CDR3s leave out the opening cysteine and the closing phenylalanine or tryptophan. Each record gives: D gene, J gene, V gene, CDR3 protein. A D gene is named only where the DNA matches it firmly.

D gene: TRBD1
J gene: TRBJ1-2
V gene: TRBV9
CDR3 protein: ASSVEQGALGYT

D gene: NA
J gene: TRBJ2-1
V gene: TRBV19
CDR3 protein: ASSIGPGASNEQF

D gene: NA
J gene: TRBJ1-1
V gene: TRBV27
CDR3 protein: ASSLMGAPMNTEAF

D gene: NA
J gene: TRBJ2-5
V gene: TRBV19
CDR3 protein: ASSKPDTQETQY

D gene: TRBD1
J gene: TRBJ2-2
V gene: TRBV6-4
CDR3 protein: ASGGQGADTGELF

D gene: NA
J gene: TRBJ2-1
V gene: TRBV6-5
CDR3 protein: ASRNTGFNEQF

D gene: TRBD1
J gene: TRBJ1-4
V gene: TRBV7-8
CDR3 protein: ASSMGQGREKLF

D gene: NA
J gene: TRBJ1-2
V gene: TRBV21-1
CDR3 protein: ASSKGTGINYGYT

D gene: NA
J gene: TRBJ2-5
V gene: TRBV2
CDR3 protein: ASSKESRETQY

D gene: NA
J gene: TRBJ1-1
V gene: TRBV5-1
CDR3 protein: ASSTELNTEAF

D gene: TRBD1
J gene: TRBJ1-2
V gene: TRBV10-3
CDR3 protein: ATSTGTANGYGYT

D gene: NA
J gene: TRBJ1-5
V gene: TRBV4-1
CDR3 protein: ASSLRAGQDQPQH

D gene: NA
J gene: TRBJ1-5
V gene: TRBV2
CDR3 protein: ASAPDGPNQPQH

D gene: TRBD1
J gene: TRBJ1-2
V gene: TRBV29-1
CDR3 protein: SVKGQDIGYT

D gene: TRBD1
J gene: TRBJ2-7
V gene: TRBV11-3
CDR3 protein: ASSSQGDDEQY

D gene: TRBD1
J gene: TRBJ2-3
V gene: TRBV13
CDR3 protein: ASSPRDRLHTDTQY

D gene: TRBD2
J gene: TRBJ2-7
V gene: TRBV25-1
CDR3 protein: ASESPTGGGEQY

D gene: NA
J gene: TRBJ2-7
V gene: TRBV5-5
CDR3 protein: ASSQGSEQY

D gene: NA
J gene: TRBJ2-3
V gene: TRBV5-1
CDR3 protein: ASSEQGSDTQY

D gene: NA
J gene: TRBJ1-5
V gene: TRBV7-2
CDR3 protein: ASSLAGSGQPQH

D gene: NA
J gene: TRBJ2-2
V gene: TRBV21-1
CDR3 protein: ASSKGPLRNGNTGELF

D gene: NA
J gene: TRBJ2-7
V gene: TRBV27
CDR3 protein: ASSAPQEGSYEQY

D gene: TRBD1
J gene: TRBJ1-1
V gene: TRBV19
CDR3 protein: ASSTQNRGVVEAF